The 11 T cell receptor beta chains given below trace back to one sample, sequenced in a study of response to subunit inactivated influenza vaccine. MiXCR was run by TCRdb on the RT-PCR reads, yielding one entry per CDR3 protein. The sample records 400,000 to 650,000 distinct CDR3 sequences, approximately 7.8% being singletons. The starting material was PBMCs from blood, obtained less than 25 months after vaccination. These receptors were obtained from a man in his fifties or sixties who received an inactivated influenza vaccine.

The genes are TRBV9 and TRBJ1-4; D might be TRBD1 (6 bases). Germline CDR1 is SGDLS and CDR2 is YYNGEE. This CDR3 comprises 14 residues. V lost 2 bases and J lost 8, with 13 bases in between. In DNA, the CDR3 is TGTGCCAGCAGCGTGTCCAGTCAGGGGGAAAAACTGTTTTTT. Protein: CASSVSSQGEKLFF.

This clonotype was observed at least ten times. This chain connects TRBV6-1 to TRBJ2-1; 12 bases map to TRBD2. The V gene's germline CDR1 is MNHNS and CDR2 SASEGT. The CDR3 has 14 amino acids. The V segment lost 6 bases and the J segment 10 bases; nucleotides outside the gene matches: 7. CDR3 sequence (DNA): TGTGCCAGCAGGACTAGCGGGAGAAGTAACGAGCAGTTCTTC. It codes for CASRTSGRSNEQFF.

In its sample, this clonotype was seen a few times. The CDR3 DNA reads TGTGCCAGCAGCTTGGGTGTGGACAGGGTAACGGAGACCCAGTACTTC. This gives the protein CASSLGVDRVTETQYF. The V gene is TRBV5-5, the J gene TRBJ2-5, with TRBD1 identical over 8 bases. After removal of 0 bases from V and 5 bases from J, the junction contained 9 bases not matched to a gene. Germline V gene data show CDR1 as SGHKS and CDR2 as YYEKEE (reference sequence). This CDR3 has 16 amino acids.

The CDR3 DNA follows: TGTGCCAGCACTCGCCCACGGGGGGCCCACGAGCAGTACTTC. This encodes CASTRPRGAHEQYF. This rearrangement joins TRBV2 to TRBJ2-7; D is possibly TRBD2 (7 bases). The CDR3 has 14 residues. Deletions cut 7 bases from V and 5 bases from J, with 18 bases between. Germline V CDR1 and CDR2: SNHLY, FYNNEI.

This clonotype showed up just a few times. The chain employs TRBV18 and TRBJ2-6, with unresolved D. This CDR3 contains 17 residues. V lost 2 bases, J lost 0 bases, and 11 bases lay in between. Germline V gene sequence: CDR1 KGHSH, CDR2 LQKENI. The CDR3 protein is CASSPWGKSSGANVLTF. CDR3 DNA sequence: TGTGCCAGCTCACCATGGGGAAAATCCTCTGGGGCCAACGTCCTGACTTTC. Full variable domain (remainder filled in from reference TRBV18 and TRBJ2-6): NAGVMQNPRHLVRRRGQEARLRCSPMKGHSHVYWYRQLPEEGLKFMVYLQKENIIDESGMPKERFSAEFPKEGPSILRIQQVVRGDSAAYFCASSPWGKSSGANVLTFGAGSRLTVL.

J is TRBJ2-1 and V is TRBV20-1; TRBD2 agrees at 15 bases. The CDR3 length is 16 residues. With V trimmed by 4 bases and J by 6 bases, 7 bases remained unmatched. Germline CDR1 and CDR2: DFQATT and SNEGSKA (reference sequence). The CDR3 here is CSANPGLAGGANEQFF. In DNA, the CDR3 is TGCAGTGCTAACCCCGGACTAGCGGGAGGGGCCAATGAGCAGTTCTTC.

This clonotype was observed a few times. V and J are TRBV6-1 and TRBJ2-5; D may be TRBD1 (5 bases). The germline V gene has CDR1 MNHNS and CDR2 SASEGT. CDR3 length equals 15 residues. V lost 6 bases and J 4 bases, leaving 18 bases between the germline ends. The DNA of the CDR3 is TGTGCCAGCAGCCGCCTTGGGGCATCGGGAGAGACCCAGTACTTC. Translating it yields CASSRLGASGETQYF.

This clonotype came up many times. The chain is built from TRBV29-1 and TRBJ2-7; 16 nucleotides match TRBD2. Per germline, CDR1 SQVTM and CDR2 ANQGSEA. The CDR3 has 19 amino acids. J was trimmed by 3 bases and V by 5 bases; bases with no gene match: 16. The chain's CDR3 is CSVRQGPPGLAGGNYEQYF. The CDR3, as DNA: TGCAGCGTTCGACAGGGGCCTCCGGGACTAGCGGGGGGGAACTACGAGCAGTACTTC.

CDR3: CASSYSPALTDTQYF. CDR3 DNA sequence: TGTGCCAGCAGTTACTCCCCAGCTCTCACAGATACGCAGTATTTT. The chain links TRBV6-5 to TRBJ2-3; D unclear. Trimming took off 0 bases at V and 2 bases at J, with 9 bases between the two ends. This CDR3 spans 15 amino acids. Germline lookup yields CDR1 MNHEY and CDR2 SVGAGI.

This chain uses TRBV6-1 with TRBJ1-5; 10 nucleotides line up with TRBD1. The ends lost 4 bases at V and 9 bases at J; junction bases unmatched: 9. This CDR3 contains 15 residues. Per germline, CDR1 MNHNS and CDR2 SASEGT. CDR3 coding DNA: TGTGCCAGCAGTGTCCTTGGGACAGGGGTGCGGCCCCAGCATTTT. Protein product: CASSVLGTGVRPQHF.

The V gene is TRBV20-1, the J gene TRBJ2-1, with 13 bases lining up with TRBD2. There are 17 residues in the CDR3. With V trimmed by 0 bases and J by 2 bases, 4 bases remained unmatched. In germline, CDR1 is DFQATT, CDR2 SNEGSKA (reference sequence). The CDR3 nucleotides read TGCAGTGCTAGAGAAAGACTAGCGGGAGGTCCCTACAATGAGCAGTTCTTC. Amino acid sequence: CSARERLAGGPYNEQFF.